These 25 T cell receptor beta chains were sequenced from one sample in a study of blood T cell repertoires in COVID-19 (dated by TCRdb to about 2020). The library was made by the immunoSEQ multiplex PCR assay. As stored in TCRdb, this immuneACCESS dataset retains in-frame rearrangements with V and J assigned. A fraction of the clones does not appear; measured against another copy, unresolved V genes explain less than half of the discrepancy, and the remainder lacks a known reason. The sample table contains 190,000 or so clones; only one count was recorded for 75% to 85% of them. Around a tenth of the sample is taken by the ten largest. The sequenced sample was PBMCs or T cells enriched from blood (not recorded which). These TCRs come from a man aged 35-49 years who had recovered from COVID-19.

This rearrangement joins TRBV5-6 to TRBJ2-7, with 15 bases matching TRBD2. CDR3 length: 15 residues. Germline V CDR1 and CDR2: SGHDT, YYEEEE. V was clipped by 3 bases and J by 4 bases; unmatched bases: 2. The CDR3 spells CASSSGTSGGYEQYF. The CDR3, as DNA: TGTGCCAGCAGCTCTGGGACTAGCGGGGGGTACGAGCAGTACTTC. Drawing the rest from reference TRBV5-6 and TRBJ2-7, the complete variable domain is DAGVTQSPTHLIKTRGQQVTLRCSPKSGHDTVSWYQQALGQGPQFIFQYYEEEERQRGNFPDRFSGHQFPNYSSELNVNALLLGDSALYLCASSSGTSGGYEQYFGPGTRLTVT.

This clone appeared once. This sequence joins TRBV9 and TRBJ1-1; D is ambiguous. CDR3 length equals 17 residues. From germline, CDR1 is SGDLS and CDR2 YYNGEE. With 4 bases removed from V and 0 bases from J, the gap between germline ends came to 19 bases. CDR3 protein: CASSKSSTGGLNTEAFF. The CDR3 DNA reads as TGTGCCAGCAGCAAGAGTTCCACGGGAGGGCTGAACACTGAAGCTTTCTTT.

This clone was detected only once. The chain employs TRBV10-3 and TRBJ1-2, with 10 bases matching TRBD1. Trimming at V came to 4 bases and at J to 9 bases, leaving 8 bases not matched to a gene. There are 14 residues in the CDR3. Looked up from germline, CDR1 is ENHRY and CDR2 is SYGVKD. This CDR3 is CAISGRGQGTSYTF. For the CDR3, the DNA is TGTGCCATCAGTGGTAGGGGACAGGGGACTAGCTACACCTTC.

The chain carries TRBV3-1 (or the pseudogene TRBV3-2) and TRBJ1-3, with 7 bases lining up with TRBD1. Germline V gene sequence: CDR1 LGHDT, CDR2 YNNKEL (reference sequence). With V trimmed by 3 bases and J by 0 bases, 5 bases remained unmatched. The CDR3 sequence is 16 residues long. The CDR3 DNA sequence: TGTGCCAGCAGCCAGGGGACAGCAGACTCTGGAAACACCATATATTTT. Amino acids: CASSQGTADSGNTIYF.

This clone appeared a single time. This CDR3 is also generated by other DNA sequences in the sample. J is TRBJ1-5 and V is TRBV2, with 12 bases that match TRBD1. The CDR3 covers 13 residues. CDR1 is SNHLY and CDR2 is FYNNEI in the germline V gene. The J segment lost 9 bases and the V segment lost 7 bases, leaving 4 bases of the junction unmatched. The CDR3 bases are TGTGCCAGCAAGGGGACAGGGGGCTTGCCCCAGCATTTT. Translation gives CASKGTGGLPQHF.

This clone was recorded only once. The V call is TRBV5-1, the J call TRBJ1-2; D perhaps matches TRBD1 (6 bases). The length of the CDR3 is 13 residues. Trimming cost V 3 bases and J 9 bases, with 15 bases left between them. Germline CDR1 reads SGHRS; CDR2 reads YFSETQ. The CDR3 nucleotides read TGCGCCAGCAGCTCGCCACCAACAGGGAGCTACACCTTC. Amino acid sequence: CASSSPPTGSYTF.

The V gene is TRBV7-2, the J gene TRBJ1-6; 10 nucleotides agree with TRBD1. The V gene end was trimmed by 4 bases and the J gene end by 4 bases; junction bases not matched to a gene: 4. This CDR3 has 16 amino acids. From germline, CDR1 is SGHTA and CDR2 FQGNSA. CDR3 nucleotides: TGTGCCAGCAGCTCCGGACAGGGGGAGTATAATTCACCCCTCCACTTT. It codes for CASSSGQGEYNSPLHF. Full variable domain (rest looked up from reference TRBV7-2 and TRBJ1-6): GAGVSQSPSNKVTEKGKDVELRCDPISGHTALYWYRQSLGQGLEFLIYFQGNSAPDKSGLPSDRFSAERTGGSVSTLTIQRTQQEDSAVYLCASSSGQGEYNSPLHFGNGTRLTVT.

The chain combines TRBV7-9 with TRBJ2-3; TRBD1 might be the D (6 bases). Germline lookup yields CDR1 SEHNR and CDR2 FQNEAQ (reference sequence). Deletions cut 1 base from V and 4 bases from J, with 12 bases between. The CDR3 totals 15 residues. The CDR3 nucleotides read TGTGCCAGCAGCTTAGGTACAGGGCGGCCAGATACGCAGTATTTT. Its translation: CASSLGTGRPDTQYF.

CDR3 loop: CASSVTSGSHHEQYF. CDR3 DNA sequence: TGTGCCAGCAGCGTAACTAGCGGGAGTCACCACGAGCAGTACTTC. This sequence joins TRBV9 and TRBJ2-7; 11 bases align to TRBD2. J was trimmed by 5 bases and V by 1 base; bases with no gene match: 5. The CDR3 runs to 15 residues. CDR1 and CDR2 from the germline V gene are SGDLS and YYNGEE.

This clone was picked up many times. The V and J genes are TRBV11-2 and TRBJ1-6; 10 bases align to TRBD1. The CDR3 covers 15 residues. Trimming at V came to 4 bases and at J to 11 bases, leaving 8 bases not matched to a gene. CDR1 and CDR2 from the germline V gene are SGHAT and FQNNGV. Here the CDR3 reads CASSSAGQGLAPLHF. CDR3 bases: TGTGCCAGCAGCTCCGCGGGACAGGGGTTAGCACCCCTCCACTTT.

This chain links TRBV7-8 with TRBJ1-1; tentatively, D is TRBD1 (6 bases). Trimming cost V 4 bases and J 4 bases, with 16 bases left between them. CDR1 is SGHVS, CDR2 FQNEAQ, per germline. The CDR3 consists of 15 residues. The CDR3, as DNA: TGTGCCAGCAGCTCTTACGGGGGGCTGGCCACTGAAGCTTTCTTT. Protein sequence: CASSSYGGLATEAFF.

This clone has more than one count but fewer than ten. This chain links TRBV2 with TRBJ2-1; 8 bases line up with TRBD2. The CDR3 contains 16 residues. Germline CDR1 is SNHLY and CDR2 is FYNNEI. V was pared by 5 bases and J by 9 bases, with 15 bases of the junction left unmatched. The CDR3 sequence: CASSQRGTESLVEQFF. The CDR3 DNA reads as TGTGCCAGCAGTCAGCGGGGGACCGAGAGCCTAGTTGAGCAGTTCTTC.

This clone occurred a few times. The V gene is TRBV5-4, the J gene TRBJ1-2, with TRBD1 identical over 7 bases. Germline loops: CDR1 SGHNT, CDR2 YYREEE (reference sequence). After removal of 4 bases from V and 11 bases from J, the junction contained 8 bases not matched to a gene. This CDR3 comprises 12 residues. CDR3 sequence (DNA): TGTGCCAGCAGCGGAGGACAGGTCGGGTACACCTTC. As protein: CASSGGQVGYTF.

CDR3 sequence (DNA): TGTGCCAGCACCCCAGGGGGGACTGAAGCTTTCTTT. Amino acid sequence: CASTPGGTEAFF. V gene TRBV7-9 combines with J gene TRBJ1-1; 7 positions agree with TRBD1. CDR1 SEHNR and CDR2 FQNEAQ come from the germline V gene (reference sequence). The CDR3 spans 12 residues. The V gene end was trimmed by 7 bases and the J gene end by 5 bases; junction bases not matched to a gene: 4. Full variable domain (rest looked up from reference TRBV7-9 and TRBJ1-1): DTGVSQNPRHKITKRGQNVTFRCDPISEHNRLYWYRQTLGQGPEFLTYFQNEAQLEKSRLLSDRFSAERPKGSFSTLEIQRTEQGDSAMYLCASTPGGTEAFFGQGTRLTVV.

The V gene is TRBV6-5, the J gene TRBJ2-7; D might be TRBD2 (7 bases). The CDR3 runs 13 residues. Germline V gene lookup returns CDR1 MNHEY and CDR2 SVGAGI. With 2 bases removed from V and 7 bases from J, the gap between germline ends came to 12 bases. The CDR3 region is CASSYQQGGEQYF. The CDR3 DNA sequence: TGTGCCAGCAGTTACCAACAGGGAGGGGAGCAGTACTTC.

J is TRBJ1-1 and V is TRBV5-1; D ambiguous. The CDR3 consists of 12 residues. Germline V gene data show CDR1 as SGHRS and CDR2 as YFSETQ. V was cut by 5 bases and J by 7 bases, with 12 bases left in between. CDR3 loop: CASSSVTGEAFF. DNA for the CDR3: TGCGCCAGCAGTTCAGTTACGGGTGAAGCTTTCTTT. The full variable domain, in which reference TRBV5-1 and TRBJ1-1 provide the parts outside the CDR3, is KAGVTQTPRYLIKTRGQQVTLSCSPISGHRSVSWYQQTPGQGLQFLFEYFSETQRNKGNFPGRFSGRQFSNSRSEMNVSTLELGDSALYLCASSSVTGEAFFGQGTRLTVV.

This chain uses TRBV28 with TRBJ1-2; D is perhaps TRBD1 (5 bases). This CDR3 has 14 residues. The ends were cut back, 6 bases at V and 8 bases at J, with 19 bases in the middle. Germline CDR1 and CDR2: MDHEN and SYDVKM. In nucleotides, the CDR3 is TGTGCCAGCAGCCCGGCGGGGGACTTAACGGGCTACACCTTC. This gives the protein CASSPAGDLTGYTF.

The chain uses TRBV10-3 and TRBJ2-7; 7 bases map to TRBD1. This CDR3 spans 14 amino acids. Trimming took 8 bases from V and 3 from J; bases not matched to a gene: 10. Germline V gene lookup returns CDR1 ENHRY and CDR2 SYGVKD. The CDR3 DNA is TGTGCCATCCAGACGAGACAGGGAAACTACGAGCAGTACTTC. Translating it yields CAIQTRQGNYEQYF.

J is TRBJ1-2 and V is TRBV5-1; the D gene is possibly TRBD1 (6 bases). This CDR3 region has 17 residues. CDR1 and CDR2 from the germline V gene are SGHRS and YFSETQ. With 0 bases removed from V and 4 bases from J, the gap between germline ends came to 19 bases. This CDR3 is CASSLGSGGAGTYGYTF. In nucleotides, the CDR3 is TGCGCCAGCAGCTTGGGGTCGGGGGGCGCAGGGACCTATGGCTACACCTTC.

This chain links TRBV5-1 with TRBJ1-1; 9 bases align to TRBD1. CDR1 is SGHRS, CDR2 YFSETQ, per germline. With 4 bases clipped from V and 5 bases from J, the junction kept 9 bases outside the gene matches. The CDR3 covers 15 residues. The CDR3 DNA sequence: TGCGCCAGCAGCCCCCGGGACAGGGCGTGGACTGAAGCTTTCTTT. This gives the protein CASSPRDRAWTEAFF.

This rearrangement joins TRBV6-5 to TRBJ1-5, with TRBD1 matching over 9 bases. CDR1 is MNHEY and CDR2 is SVGAGI in the germline V gene. The CDR3 is 13 amino acids. The J segment lost 6 bases and the V segment lost 6 bases, leaving 3 bases of the junction unmatched. DNA of the CDR3: TGTGCCAGCAGCAGGGACAGGGTTCAGCCCCAGCATTTT. Its protein is CASSRDRVQPQHF.

Remarks on this clone: Other DNA sequences in the same sample also yield this CDR3. CDR3 sequence reads: CASSFRGTGELFF. The CDR3 coding sequence is TGTGCCAGCAGCTTTCGGGGCACCGGGGAGCTGTTTTTT. This chain connects TRBV7-9 to TRBJ2-2, with a weak D call TRBD2 (5 bases). The germline V gene encodes CDR1 SEHNR and CDR2 FQNEAQ (reference sequence). V lost 3 bases, J lost 4 bases, and 6 bases lay in between. This CDR3 contains 13 residues.

The genes are TRBV6-5 and TRBJ1-2; D might be TRBD1 (6 bases). The CDR3 is 11 amino acids. V was cut by 8 bases and J by 8 bases, with 12 bases left in between. The germline V gene encodes CDR1 MNHEY and CDR2 SVGAGI. The CDR3 nucleotides read TGTGCCAGCTATCACAGGGAAGGCTACACCTTC. The encoded protein is CASYHREGYTF.

The chain employs TRBV6-4 and TRBJ2-2; D may be TRBD2 (5 bases). Trimming removed 0 bases at V and 3 bases at J, with 8 bases between. The CDR3 covers 15 residues. The V gene's germline CDR1 is MRHNA and CDR2 SNTAGT. CDR3 sequence reads: CASSDSGLHTGELFF. DNA of the CDR3: TGTGCCAGCAGTGACTCAGGACTCCACACCGGGGAGCTGTTTTTT.

The chain employs TRBV2 and TRBJ1-3; D perhaps matches TRBD1 (5 bases). CDR1 SNHLY and CDR2 FYNNEI come from the germline V gene. The CDR3 spans 13 residues. Between the trimmed V and J ends, which lost 7 bases and 0 bases, there was a span of 7 bases. In DNA, the CDR3 is TGTGCCAGCAAGACAGACTCTGGAAACACCATATATTTT. Its protein is CASKTDSGNTIYF.